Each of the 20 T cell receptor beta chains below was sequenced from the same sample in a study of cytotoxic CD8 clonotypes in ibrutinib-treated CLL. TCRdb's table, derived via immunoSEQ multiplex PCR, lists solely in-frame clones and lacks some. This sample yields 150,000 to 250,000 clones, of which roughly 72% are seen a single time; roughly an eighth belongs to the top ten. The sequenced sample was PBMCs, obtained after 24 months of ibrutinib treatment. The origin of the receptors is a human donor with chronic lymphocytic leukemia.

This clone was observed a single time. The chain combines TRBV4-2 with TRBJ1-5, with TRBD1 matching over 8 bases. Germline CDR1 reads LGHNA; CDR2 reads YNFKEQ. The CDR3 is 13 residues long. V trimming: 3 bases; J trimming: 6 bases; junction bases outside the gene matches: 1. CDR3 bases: TGTGCCAGCAGCCAGGACAGGGCTCAGCCCCAGCATTTT. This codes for CASSQDRAQPQHF.

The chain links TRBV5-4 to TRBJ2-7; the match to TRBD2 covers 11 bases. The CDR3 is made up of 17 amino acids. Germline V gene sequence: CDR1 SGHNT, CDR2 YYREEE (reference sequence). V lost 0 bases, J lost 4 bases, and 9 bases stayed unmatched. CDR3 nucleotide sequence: TGTGCCAGCAGCTTGGTCCCCGGGTTAGCGGGAGGGTACGAGCAGTACTTC. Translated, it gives CASSLVPGLAGGYEQYF.

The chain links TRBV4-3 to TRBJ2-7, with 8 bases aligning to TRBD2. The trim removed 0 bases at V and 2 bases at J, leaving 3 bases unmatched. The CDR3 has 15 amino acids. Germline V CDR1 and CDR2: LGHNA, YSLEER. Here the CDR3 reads CASSQDSGGTYEQYF. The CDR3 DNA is TGCGCCAGCAGCCAAGATTCGGGGGGGACCTACGAGCAGTACTTC.

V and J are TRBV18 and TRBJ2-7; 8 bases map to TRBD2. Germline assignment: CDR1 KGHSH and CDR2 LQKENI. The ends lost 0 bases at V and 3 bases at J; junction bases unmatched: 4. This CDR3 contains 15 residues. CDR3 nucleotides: TGTGCCAGCTCACCACCTAGCGGGAACCTCTACGAGCAGTACTTC. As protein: CASSPPSGNLYEQYF.

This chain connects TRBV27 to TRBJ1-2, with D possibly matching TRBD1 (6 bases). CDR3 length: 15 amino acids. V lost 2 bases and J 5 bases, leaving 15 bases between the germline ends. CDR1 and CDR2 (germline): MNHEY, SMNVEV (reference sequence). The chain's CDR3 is CASSLGQGFGYGYTF. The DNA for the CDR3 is TGTGCCAGCAGTTTAGGGCAGGGGTTTGGGTATGGCTACACCTTC.

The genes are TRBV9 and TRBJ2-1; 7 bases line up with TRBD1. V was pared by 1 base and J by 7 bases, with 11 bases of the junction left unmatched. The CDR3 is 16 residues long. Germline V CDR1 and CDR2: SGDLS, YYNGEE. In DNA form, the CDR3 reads TGTGCCAGCAGCGTACTGGGACAGTTAGTGGGAAATGAGCAGTTCTTC. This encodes CASSVLGQLVGNEQFF.

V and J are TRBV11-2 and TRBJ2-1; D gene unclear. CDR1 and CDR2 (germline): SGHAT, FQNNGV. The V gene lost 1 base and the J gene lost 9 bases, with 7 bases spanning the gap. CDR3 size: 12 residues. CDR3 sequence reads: CASSLVETEQFF. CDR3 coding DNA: TGTGCCAGCAGCTTAGTAGAGACTGAGCAGTTCTTC.

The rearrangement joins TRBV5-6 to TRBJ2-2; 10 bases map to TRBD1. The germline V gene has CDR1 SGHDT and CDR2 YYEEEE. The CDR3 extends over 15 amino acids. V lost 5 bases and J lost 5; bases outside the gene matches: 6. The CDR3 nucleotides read TGTGCCAGCAGTAGGACAGGGGGTACTACCGGGGAGCTGTTTTTT. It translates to CASSRTGGTTGELFF.

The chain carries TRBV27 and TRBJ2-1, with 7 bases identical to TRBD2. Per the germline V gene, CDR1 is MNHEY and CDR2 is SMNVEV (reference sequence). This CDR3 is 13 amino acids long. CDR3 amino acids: CSSGGSSYNEQFF. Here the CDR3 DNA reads TGTTCTAGCGGAGGAAGCTCCTACAATGAGCAGTTCTTC.

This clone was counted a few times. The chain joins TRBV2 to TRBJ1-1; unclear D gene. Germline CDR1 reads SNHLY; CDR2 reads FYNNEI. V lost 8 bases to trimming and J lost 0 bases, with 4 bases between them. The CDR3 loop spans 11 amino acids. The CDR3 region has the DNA TGTGCCAGCTCATTGAACACTGAAGCTTTCTTT. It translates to CASSLNTEAFF.

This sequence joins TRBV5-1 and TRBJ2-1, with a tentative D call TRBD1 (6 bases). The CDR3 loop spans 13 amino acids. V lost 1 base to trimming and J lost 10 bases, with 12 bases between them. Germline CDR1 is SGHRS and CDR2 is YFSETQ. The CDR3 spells CASSLQQGNEQFF. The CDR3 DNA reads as TGCGCCAGCAGCTTGCAACAGGGAAACGAGCAGTTCTTC.

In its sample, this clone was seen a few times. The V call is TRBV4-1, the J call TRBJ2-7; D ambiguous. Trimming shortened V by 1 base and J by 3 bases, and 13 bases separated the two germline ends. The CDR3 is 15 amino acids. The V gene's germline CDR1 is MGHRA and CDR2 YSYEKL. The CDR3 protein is CASSQVGGDHYEQYF. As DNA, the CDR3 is TGCGCCAGCAGCCAAGTGGGCGGAGACCACTACGAGCAGTACTTC.

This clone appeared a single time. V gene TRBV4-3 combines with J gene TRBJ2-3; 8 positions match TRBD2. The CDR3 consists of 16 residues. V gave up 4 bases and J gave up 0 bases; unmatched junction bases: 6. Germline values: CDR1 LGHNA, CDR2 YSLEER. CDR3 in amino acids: CASSPTLAASTDTQYF. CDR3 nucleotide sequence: TGCGCCAGCAGCCCAACACTAGCGGCTAGCACAGATACGCAGTATTTT.

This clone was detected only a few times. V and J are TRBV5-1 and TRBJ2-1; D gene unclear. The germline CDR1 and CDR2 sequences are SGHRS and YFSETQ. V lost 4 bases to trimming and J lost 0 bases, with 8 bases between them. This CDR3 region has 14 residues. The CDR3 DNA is TGCGCCAGCAGCAGACAAAGCTCCTACAATGAGCAGTTCTTC. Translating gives CASSRQSSYNEQFF.

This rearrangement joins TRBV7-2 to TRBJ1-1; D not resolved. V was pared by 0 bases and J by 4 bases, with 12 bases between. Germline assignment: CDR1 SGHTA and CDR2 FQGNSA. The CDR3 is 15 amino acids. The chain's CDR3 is CASSLAGLSGTEAFF. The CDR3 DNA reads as TGTGCCAGCAGCTTAGCCGGGTTAAGTGGCACTGAAGCTTTCTTT.

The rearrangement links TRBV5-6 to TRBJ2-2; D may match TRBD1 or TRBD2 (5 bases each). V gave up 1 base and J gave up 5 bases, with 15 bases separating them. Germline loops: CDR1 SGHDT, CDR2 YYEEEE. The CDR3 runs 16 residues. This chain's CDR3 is CASSLLGTDTTGELFF. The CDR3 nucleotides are TGTGCCAGCAGCTTGTTGGGGACGGATACAACCGGGGAGCTGTTTTTT.

DNA of the CDR3: TGCGCCAGCTTCGACCGGACTAGCGGATACGAGCAGTACTTC. Protein sequence: CASFDRTSGYEQYF. This chain joins TRBV5-1 and TRBJ2-7, with TRBD2 identical over 10 bases. Germline assignment: CDR1 SGHRS and CDR2 YFSETQ. The CDR3 is 14 amino acids. The ends lost 7 bases at V and 4 bases at J; junction bases unmatched: 8. Supplemented by reference TRBV5-1 and TRBJ2-7, the full variable domain reads KAGVTQTPRYLIKTRGQQVTLSCSPISGHRSVSWYQQTPGQGLQFLFEYFSETQRNKGNFPGRFSGRQFSNSRSEMNVSTLELGDSALYLCASFDRTSGYEQYFGPGTRLTVT.

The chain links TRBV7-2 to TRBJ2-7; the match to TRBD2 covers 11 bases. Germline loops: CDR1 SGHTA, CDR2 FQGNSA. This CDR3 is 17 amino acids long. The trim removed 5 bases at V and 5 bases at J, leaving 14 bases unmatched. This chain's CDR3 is CASSNPKLAGVLDEQYF. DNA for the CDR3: TGTGCCAGCAGCAATCCCAAACTAGCGGGAGTTCTGGACGAGCAGTACTTC. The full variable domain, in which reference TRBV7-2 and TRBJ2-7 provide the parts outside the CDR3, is GAGVSQSPSNKVTEKGKDVELRCDPISGHTALYWYRQSLGQGLEFLIYFQGNSAPDKSGLPSDRFSAERTGGSVSTLTIQRTQQEDSAVYLCASSNPKLAGVLDEQYFGPGTRLTVT.

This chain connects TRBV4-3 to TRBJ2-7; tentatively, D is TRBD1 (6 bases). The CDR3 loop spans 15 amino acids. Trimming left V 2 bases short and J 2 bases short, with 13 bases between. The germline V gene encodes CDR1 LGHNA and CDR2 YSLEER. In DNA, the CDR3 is TGCGCCAGCAGCCAACTCCGAGGACAGACCTACGAGCAGTACTTC. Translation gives CASSQLRGQTYEQYF.

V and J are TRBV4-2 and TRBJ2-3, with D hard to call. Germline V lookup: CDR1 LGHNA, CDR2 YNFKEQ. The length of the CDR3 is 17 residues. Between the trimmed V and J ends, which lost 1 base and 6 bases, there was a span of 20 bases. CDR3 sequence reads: CASSQGTLGPSLDTQYF. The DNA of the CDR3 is TGTGCCAGCAGCCAAGGGACCCTAGGGCCGTCTTTGGATACGCAGTATTTT.